A single sample gave rise to the 10 T cell receptor beta chains below, sequenced in a study of cytomegalovirus exposure and HLA in healthy donors. Only in-frame clones appear in the TCRdb table, and some are missing; sequencing was by immunoSEQ multiplex PCR. The sample includes about 130,000 clones, about 96% of them seen just once. Material: PBMCs. Receptors were obtained from a man aged 18 to 30 in good health and CMV-seronegative.

This clone was detected only once. V gene TRBV6-6 combines with J gene TRBJ2-7; D gene ambiguous. Trimming removed 2 bases at V and 5 bases at J, with 10 bases between. This CDR3 comprises 13 residues. CDR1 MNHNY and CDR2 SVGAGI come from the germline V gene (reference sequence). This chain's CDR3 is CASSYQNVHEQYF. CDR3 DNA: TGTGCCAGCAGTTACCAGAATGTCCACGAGCAGTACTTC.

This clone was seen only once. The chain combines TRBV10-1 with TRBJ2-1; 11 bases match TRBD2. After removal of 0 bases from V and 6 bases from J, the junction contained 1 base not matched to a gene. The CDR3 contains 15 residues. CDR1 WNHNN and CDR2 SYGVQD come from the germline V gene (reference sequence). The CDR3 sequence: CASSESTSGTNEQFF. The CDR3 DNA reads as TGCGCCAGCAGTGAGTCGACTAGCGGGACCAATGAGCAGTTCTTC.

CDR3 DNA: TGCGCCAGCAGCCAAGATTCCGGGGGAGAGCTCGAGCAGTACTTC. Amino acids: CASSQDSGGELEQYF. This chain links TRBV4-3 with TRBJ2-7, with D perhaps TRBD2 (6 bases). Germline CDR1 LGHNA, CDR2 YSLEER. V shed 0 bases and J shed 6 bases, with 15 bases lying between them. The CDR3 runs 15 residues.

The chain couples TRBV19 to TRBJ2-3; TRBD2 matches 13 bases. Trimming removed 5 bases from V and 0 bases from J; junction bases left unmatched: 2. This CDR3 spans 16 amino acids. CDR1 and CDR2 from the germline V gene are LNHDA and SQIVND (reference sequence). The CDR3 DNA reads as TGTGCCAGTAGTCCGGGACTAGCGGGGAGCACAGATACGCAGTATTTT. This sequence encodes CASSPGLAGSTDTQYF.

The genes are TRBV7-3 and TRBJ2-5; D not resolved. The CDR3 extends over 13 amino acids. Germline CDR1 SGHTA, CDR2 FQGTGA. Trimming shortened V by 9 bases and J by 1 base, and 12 bases separated the two germline ends. The CDR3: CASARGIQETQYF. As DNA, the CDR3 is TGTGCCAGTGCCCGAGGTATCCAAGAGACCCAGTACTTC.

The gene calls are TRBV9 and TRBJ2-3; 8 bases map to TRBD2. The germline gives CDR1 SGDLS, CDR2 YYNGEE. Trimming removed 0 bases from V and 5 bases from J; junction bases left unmatched: 8. The CDR3 contains 16 residues. CDR3 sequence: CASSVGTTGGLDTQYF. CDR3 in DNA: TGTGCCAGCAGCGTAGGAACGACGGGAGGGTTAGATACGCAGTATTTT.

CDR3 loop: CASSLARGAGELFF. In DNA form, the CDR3 reads TGTGCCAGCAGCTTAGCGCGGGGCGCCGGGGAGCTGTTTTTT. The chain couples TRBV7-2 to TRBJ2-2; D is possibly TRBD2 (6 bases). CDR3 length: 14 residues. Looked up from germline, CDR1 is SGHTA and CDR2 is FQGNSA. V shed 0 bases and J shed 6 bases, with 8 bases lying between them.

The V call is TRBV9, the J call TRBJ2-1; the match to TRBD2 covers 9 bases. CDR1 and CDR2 (germline): SGDLS, YYNGEE. Trimming took 0 bases from V and 3 from J; bases not matched to a gene: 1. The length of the CDR3 is 15 residues. This chain's CDR3 is CASSVDSGSYNEQFF. Written as DNA, the CDR3 is TGTGCCAGCAGCGTAGATAGCGGGAGCTACAATGAGCAGTTCTTC.

This chain connects TRBV7-8 to TRBJ2-7; 8 bases are a match to TRBD2. V trimming: 6 bases; J trimming: 6 bases; junction bases outside the gene matches: 16. The CDR3 is 16 amino acids. The germline CDR1 and CDR2 sequences are SGHVS and FQNEAQ. CDR3 sequence: CASSSGGISSFSEQYF. CDR3 DNA: TGTGCCAGCAGTTCGGGGGGGATTAGTAGTTTCTCCGAGCAGTACTTC.

The chain employs TRBV30 and TRBJ2-7; the D is unclear. The germline CDR1 and CDR2 sequences are GTSNPN and SVGIG (reference sequence). V shed 1 base and J shed 2 bases, with 12 bases lying between them. The CDR3 consists of 14 residues. The DNA of the CDR3 is TGTGCCTGGAGTGCAACATTAAACGCCTACGAGCAGTACTTC. Amino acid sequence: CAWSATLNAYEQYF.